These 2 T cell receptor beta chains share one sample of origin, sequenced in a study of radiation and T cells in renal cell carcinoma. Time point in this sample: blood 4 weeks post-SBRT, at nephrectomy. Treatment meaning: 15 Gy SBRT to primary tumor, nephrectomy 4 weeks later. The repertoire was sequenced with immunoSEQ multiplex PCR; TCRdb's copy has only in-frame clones and lacks some. The repertoire includes approximately 90,000 clones, about 85% of them detected once, and roughly 8.8% sits in the top ten. This material consisted of blood, taken from a patient whose treatment included radiotherapy and nephrectomy. These receptors were collected from a man aged 50 to 60 with renal cell carcinoma.

The genes are TRBV7-9 and TRBJ2-1; 14 bases map to TRBD2. The CDR3 is 14 residues long. V dropped 5 bases and J dropped 8; count of bases not matched to a gene: 2. The germline V gene encodes CDR1 SEHNR and CDR2 FQNEAQ (reference sequence). CDR3 residues: CASSLGLAGDEQFF. The CDR3 DNA sequence: TGTGCCAGCAGCCTGGGACTAGCGGGAGATGAGCAGTTCTTC.

The rearrangement uses TRBV11-2 and TRBJ1-1; D is perhaps TRBD1 (5 bases). The CDR3 is 14 amino acids. Trimming took 3 bases from V and 4 from J, leaving 12 bases between them. Looked up from germline, CDR1 is SGHAT and CDR2 is FQNNGV. In DNA form, the CDR3 reads TGTGCCAGCAGCTTCGGTCAGGGCTCCACTGAAGCTTTCTTT. Translation gives CASSFGQGSTEAFF. The whole variable domain, filled in from reference TRBV11-2 and TRBJ1-1, reads EAGVAQSPRYKIIEKRQSVAFWCNPISGHATLYWYQQILGQGPKLLIQFQNNGVVDDSQLPKDRFSAERLKGVDSTLKIQPAKLEDSAVYLCASSFGQGSTEAFFGQGTRLTVV.